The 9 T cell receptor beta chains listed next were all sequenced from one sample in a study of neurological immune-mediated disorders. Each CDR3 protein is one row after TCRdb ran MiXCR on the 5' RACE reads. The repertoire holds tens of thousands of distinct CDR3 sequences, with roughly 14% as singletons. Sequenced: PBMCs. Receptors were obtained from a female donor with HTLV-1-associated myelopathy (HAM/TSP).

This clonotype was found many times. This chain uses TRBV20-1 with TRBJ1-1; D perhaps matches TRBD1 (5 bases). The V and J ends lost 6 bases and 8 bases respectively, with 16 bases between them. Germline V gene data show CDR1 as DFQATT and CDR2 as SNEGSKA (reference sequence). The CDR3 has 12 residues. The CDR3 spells CSAKPAGAEAFF. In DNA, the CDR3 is TGCAGTGCCAAACCGGCCGGGGCAGAAGCTTTCTTT.

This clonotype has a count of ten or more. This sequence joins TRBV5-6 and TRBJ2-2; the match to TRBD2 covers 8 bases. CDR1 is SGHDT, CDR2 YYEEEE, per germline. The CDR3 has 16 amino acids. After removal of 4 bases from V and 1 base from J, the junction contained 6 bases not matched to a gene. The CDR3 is CASSETSGWNTGELFF. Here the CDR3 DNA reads TGTGCCAGCAGCGAAACTAGCGGCTGGAACACCGGGGAGCTGTTTTTT.

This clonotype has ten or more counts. The DNA for the CDR3 is TGTGCCAGCAGCCAAGGCGGGAGCTCCGGATACGAGCAGTACTTC. It codes for CASSQGGSSGYEQYF. The rearrangement joins TRBV14 to TRBJ2-7; 7 bases map to TRBD2. CDR1 and CDR2 from the germline V gene are SGHDN and FVKESK. The V and J ends lost 1 base and 4 bases, in that order; junction bases with no gene match: 7. This CDR3 is 15 amino acids long.

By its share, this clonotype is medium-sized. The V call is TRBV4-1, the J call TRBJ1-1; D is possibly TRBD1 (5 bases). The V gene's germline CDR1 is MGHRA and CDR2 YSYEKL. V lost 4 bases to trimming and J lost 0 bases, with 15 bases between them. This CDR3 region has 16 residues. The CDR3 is CASSPNGGGLNTEAFF. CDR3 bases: TGCGCCAGCAGCCCCAATGGGGGGGGGTTGAACACTGAAGCTTTCTTT.

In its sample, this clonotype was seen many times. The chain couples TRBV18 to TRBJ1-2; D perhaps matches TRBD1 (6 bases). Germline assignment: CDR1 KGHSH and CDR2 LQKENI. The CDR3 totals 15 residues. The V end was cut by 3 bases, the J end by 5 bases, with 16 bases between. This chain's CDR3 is CASSPDRPIYYGYTF. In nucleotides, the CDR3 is TGTGCCAGCTCACCTGACAGGCCAATCTATTATGGCTACACCTTC.

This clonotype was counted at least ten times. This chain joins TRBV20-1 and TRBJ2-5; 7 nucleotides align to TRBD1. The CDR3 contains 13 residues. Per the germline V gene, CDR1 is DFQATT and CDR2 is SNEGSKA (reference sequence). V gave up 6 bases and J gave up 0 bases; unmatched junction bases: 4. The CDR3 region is CSAWGQYQETQYF. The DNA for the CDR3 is TGCAGTGCGTGGGGACAGTACCAAGAGACCCAGTACTTC.

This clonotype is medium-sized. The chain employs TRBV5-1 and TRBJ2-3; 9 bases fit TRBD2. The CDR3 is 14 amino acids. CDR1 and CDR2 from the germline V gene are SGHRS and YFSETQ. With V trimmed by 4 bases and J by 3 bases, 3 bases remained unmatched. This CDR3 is CASSPRGGTDTQYF. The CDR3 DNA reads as TGCGCCAGCAGCCCGCGGGGGGGTACAGATACGCAGTATTTT.

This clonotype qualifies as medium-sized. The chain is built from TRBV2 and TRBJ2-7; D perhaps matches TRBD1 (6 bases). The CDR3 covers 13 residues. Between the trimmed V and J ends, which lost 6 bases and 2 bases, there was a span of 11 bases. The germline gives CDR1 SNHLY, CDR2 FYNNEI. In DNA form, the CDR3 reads TGTGCCAGCAGAAGGGACAACGCCTACGAGCAGTACTTC. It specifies CASRRDNAYEQYF. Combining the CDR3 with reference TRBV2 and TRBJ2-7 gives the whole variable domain EPEVTQTPSHQVTQMGQEVILRCVPISNHLYFYWYRQILGQKVEFLVSFYNNEISEKSEIFDDQFSVERPDGSNFTLKIRSTKLEDSAMYFCASRRDNAYEQYFGPGTRLTVT.

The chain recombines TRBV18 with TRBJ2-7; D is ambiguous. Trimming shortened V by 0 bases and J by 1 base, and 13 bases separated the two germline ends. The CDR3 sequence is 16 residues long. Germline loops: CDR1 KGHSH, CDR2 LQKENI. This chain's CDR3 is CASSPPIDGRSYEQYF. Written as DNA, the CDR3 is TGTGCCAGCTCACCACCGATCGACGGACGTTCCTACGAGCAGTACTTC.